The 5 T cell receptor beta chains below were found in one sample sequenced in a study of cytomegalovirus exposure and HLA in healthy donors (dated by TCRdb to the late 2010s). Libraries were prepared through the immunoSEQ multiplex PCR assay. For the multiplex PCR, a mixture combining 60 forward primers for TCR Vbeta segments and 13 reverse primers for TCR Jbeta segments was used. Entries here come from immuneACCESS through TCRdb and include only in-frame sequences with V and J called. Some clones fail to appear in such tables; in the studies checked, an unresolved V gene covers under half of the shortfall, and the cause of the remainder is unknown. Within this sample are approximately 150,000 clones, with about four fifths of them counted one time only. The ten largest clonotypes hold around 14% of the sample. Sequencing was carried out using PBMCs. Receptor source: a woman in her forties or fifties in good health and CMV-seronegative.

The chain links TRBV19 to TRBJ1-1, with TRBD1 identical over 7 bases. Germline V gives CDR1 LNHDA, CDR2 SQIVND (reference sequence). J lost 7 bases, V lost 6 bases, and 5 bases had no gene match. This CDR3 is built from 12 residues. The CDR3 spells CASRGGSDEAFF. In DNA, the CDR3 is TGTGCCAGTAGAGGGGGCAGTGATGAAGCTTTCTTT.

This clone has a single count. The chain couples TRBV5-4 to TRBJ1-2, with no clear D. CDR1 and CDR2 (germline): SGHNT, YYREEE (reference sequence). V was trimmed by 4 bases and J by 5 bases, leaving 21 bases between them. The CDR3 sequence is 16 residues long. The CDR3 protein is CASSPSASTSSYGYTF. The CDR3 DNA reads as TGTGCCAGCAGCCCGAGCGCTTCTACCTCGTCTTATGGCTACACCTTC.

The chain combines TRBV13 with TRBJ2-7, with 10 nucleotides matching TRBD1. V lost 0 bases to trimming and J lost 7 bases; unmatched junction nucleotides: 9. The CDR3 length is 16 residues. Looked up from germline, CDR1 is PRHDT and CDR2 is FYEKMQ (reference sequence). The CDR3 loop is CASSLGWDRGVREQYF. The DNA of the CDR3 is TGTGCCAGCAGCTTAGGTTGGGACAGGGGAGTCAGGGAGCAGTACTTC.

The gene calls are TRBV7-6 and TRBJ2-5; maybe TRBD1 (5 bases). Germline V gene sequence: CDR1 SGHVS, CDR2 FNYEAQ. The CDR3 is 16 residues long. The ends were cut back, 5 bases at V and 1 base at J, with 17 bases in the middle. The CDR3 protein is CASSRRGSRAQETQYF. CDR3 bases: TGTGCCAGCAGCCGCCGAGGATCCAGGGCCCAAGAGACCCAGTACTTC.

For the CDR3, the DNA is TGTGCCAGCAGTGGCGGAAGGCGAAGCCAAGAGACCCAGTACTTC. It encodes CASSGGRRSQETQYF. The rearrangement links TRBV28 to TRBJ2-5; D remains ambiguous. V lost 5 bases and J 1 base, leaving 14 bases between the germline ends. This CDR3 spans 15 amino acids. Germline V lookup: CDR1 MDHEN, CDR2 SYDVKM.